A selection of T cell receptor beta chains follows, all from one sample in a study of molecular identifiers for immune sequencing clone quantification. TCRdb itself ran the PCR reads through MiXCR, one entry per CDR3 protein. Of more than 70,000 distinct CDR3 sequences detected, around 20% appear once; the ten largest clones hold 1% to 1.2%. Sequenced material: naive CD8+ T cells from blood, with Jurkat cell RNA spiked in. These receptor sequences come from a human donor in good health. Some libraries in this study had Jurkat cell RNA spiked in. Each CDR3 is given with its conserved first and last residue. The D gene is left open where the match is weak. The listing skips clone size in some rows; elsewhere it reads once, few, many or a size class.

V gene,J gene,D gene,clone size,CDR3 protein,CDR3 DNA
TRBV6-6,TRBJ1-2,TRBD1,NA,CASSKGQQIHYGYTF,TGTGCCAGCAGTAAGGGACAGCAAATCCACTATGGCTACACCTTC
TRBV28,TRBJ2-7,NA,NA,CASRVGTEWAYEQYF,TGTGCCAGCAGAGTGGGGACGGAGTGGGCTTACGAGCAGTACTTC
TRBV5-8,TRBJ1-1,NA,many,CASSLVIKTGTNTEAFF,TGTGCCAGCAGCTTGGTCATAAAGACAGGTACGAACACTGAAGCTTTCTTT
TRBV7-9,TRBJ2-3,NA,NA,CASSSSLGTIDTQYF,TGTGCCAGCAGCTCATCTCTAGGGACCATAGATACGCAGTATTTT
TRBV5-1,TRBJ2-5,NA,many,CASSSGPGQQETQYF,TGCGCCAGCAGCAGCGGCCCGGGACAACAAGAGACCCAGTACTTC
TRBV20-1,TRBJ2-1,NA,many,CSARSQRYEQFF,TGCAGTGCTAGATCGCAGAGGTATGAGCAGTTCTTC
TRBV20-1,TRBJ2-1,NA,many,CSALDTGFWDEQFF,TGCAGTGCCCTAGACACTGGGTTTTGGGATGAGCAGTTCTTC
TRBV7-8,TRBJ2-3,NA,many,CASSPRTTSTDTQYF,TGTGCCAGCAGCCCACGGACTACTAGCACAGATACGCAGTATTTT
TRBV20-1,TRBJ2-5,TRBD1,many,CSAKGAETQYF,TGCAGTGCTAAGGGGGCAGAGACCCAGTACTTC
TRBV29-1,TRBJ2-1,TRBD2,many,CSVPASGGTYNEQFF,TGCAGCGTACCAGCTAGCGGAGGTACCTACAATGAGCAGTTCTTC
TRBV27,TRBJ2-7,TRBD1,many,CASSLRGRGEQYF,TGTGCCAGCAGTTTAAGGGGGCGCGGGGAGCAGTACTTC
TRBV12-3/TRBV12-4,TRBJ2-1,NA,many,CASSAILLATEEQFF,TGTGCCAGCAGTGCGATCCTCCTAGCAACGGAGGAGCAGTTCTTC
TRBV29-1,TRBJ1-1,NA,many,CSVMEIEAFF,TGCAGCGTTATGGAAATTGAAGCTTTCTTT
TRBV9,TRBJ1-3,NA,many,CASSAGRGSSGNTIYF,TGTGCCAGCAGCGCGGGCAGGGGCTCCTCTGGAAACACCATATATTTT
TRBV6-6,TRBJ2-7,NA,few,CASSYPEDEQYF,TGTGCCAGCAGTTACCCGGAGGACGAGCAGTACTTC
TRBV10-3,TRBJ2-7,TRBD1,NA,CANSWDREYEQYF,TGTGCCAACAGTTGGGACAGGGAATACGAGCAGTACTTC
TRBV20-1,TRBJ2-4,NA,many,CSARDGTVAKNIQYF,TGCAGTGCTAGAGATGGCACTGTAGCCAAAAACATTCAGTACTTC
TRBV4-1,TRBJ1-5,NA,NA,CASSQESNALPQHF,TGCGCCAGCAGCCAAGAATCTAATGCACTGCCCCAGCATTTT
TRBV14,TRBJ2-1,NA,few,CASSQGDPLPYNEQFF,TGTGCCAGCAGCCAAGGTGACCCTCTACCCTACAATGAGCAGTTCTTC
TRBV2,TRBJ2-4,TRBD1,many,CASSELGQLAKNIQYF,TGTGCCAGCAGTGAATTGGGACAGCTAGCCAAAAACATTCAGTACTTC
TRBV7-9,TRBJ1-2,NA,many,CASSLVGPHGGYTF,TGTGCCAGCAGCTTAGTGGGCCCCCACGGCGGCTACACCTTC